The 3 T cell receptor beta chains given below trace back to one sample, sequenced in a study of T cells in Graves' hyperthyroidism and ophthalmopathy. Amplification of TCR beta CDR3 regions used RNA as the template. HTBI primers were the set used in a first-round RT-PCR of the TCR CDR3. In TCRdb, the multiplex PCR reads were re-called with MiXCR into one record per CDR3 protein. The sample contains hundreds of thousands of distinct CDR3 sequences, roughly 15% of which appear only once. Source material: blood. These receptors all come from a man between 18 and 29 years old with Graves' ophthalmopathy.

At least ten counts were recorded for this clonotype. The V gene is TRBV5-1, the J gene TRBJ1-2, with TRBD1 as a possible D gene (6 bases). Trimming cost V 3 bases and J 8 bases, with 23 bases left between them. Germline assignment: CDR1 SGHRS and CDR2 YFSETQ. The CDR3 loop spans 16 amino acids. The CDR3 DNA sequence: TGCGCCAGCAGCTCCCTGGGACCGGGGGCGCAGGAAGGCTACACCTTC. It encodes CASSSLGPGAQEGYTF. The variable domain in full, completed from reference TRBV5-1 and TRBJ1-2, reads KAGVTQTPRYLIKTRGQQVTLSCSPISGHRSVSWYQQTPGQGLQFLFEYFSETQRNKGNFPGRFSGRQFSNSRSEMNVSTLELGDSALYLCASSSLGPGAQEGYTFGSGTRLTVV.

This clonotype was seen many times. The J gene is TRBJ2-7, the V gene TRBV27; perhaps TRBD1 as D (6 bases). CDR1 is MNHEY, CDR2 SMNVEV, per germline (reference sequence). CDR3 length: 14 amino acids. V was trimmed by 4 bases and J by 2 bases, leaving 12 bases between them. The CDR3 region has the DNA TGTGCCAGCAGTTCTTACAGGGACCCCTACGAGCAGTACTTC. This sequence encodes CASSSYRDPYEQYF.

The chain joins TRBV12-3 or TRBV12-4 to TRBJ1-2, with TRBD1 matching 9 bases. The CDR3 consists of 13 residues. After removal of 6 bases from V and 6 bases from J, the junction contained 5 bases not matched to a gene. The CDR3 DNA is TGTGCCAGCAGGAGGGGGACAGGGCATGGCTACACCTTC. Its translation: CASRRGTGHGYTF.